The next 17 T cell receptor beta chains were all read from a single sample in a study of blood T cells in healthy people across ages. Through a sample-barcoded 5' primer and a J-beta primer mix, a second PCR was run for roughly 6 to 12 cycles. A single record per CDR3 protein comes from TCRdb applying MiXCR to the 5' RACE reads. Among 500,000 to 700,000 distinct CDR3 sequences listed, about 30% were seen once. The sequencing sample was made of blood. The receptors derive from a woman older than 75 in good health.

Points on this clonotype: Just one base apart from a much larger clone, this may be a read error. J is TRBJ2-7 and V is TRBV6-1; 8 bases match TRBD1. The end of the DNA aligns better with TRBJ2-4, so the J call may be wrong. This CDR3 is 15 amino acids long. Germline values: CDR1 MNHNS, CDR2 SASEGT. The CDR3 sequence: CASNEFRGQVNIQYF. CDR3 bases: TGTGCCAGCAATGAATTTCGGGGACAGGTCAACATTCAGTACTTC.

There are many counts of this clonotype. The chain joins TRBV5-1 to TRBJ2-1; 12 bases line up with TRBD2. The V gene end was trimmed by 4 bases and the J gene end by 6 bases; junction bases not matched to a gene: 5. This CDR3 is built from 15 residues. Per germline, CDR1 SGHRS and CDR2 YFSETQ. DNA of the CDR3: TGCGCCAGCAGCCCGGCTAGCGGGGGGGTCAATGAGCAGTTCTTC. Its translation: CASSPASGGVNEQFF.

J is TRBJ2-7 and V is TRBV28, with TRBD2 matching over 10 bases. The J call may be mistaken, given a closer DNA end match to TRBJ2-5. Per the germline V gene, CDR1 is MDHEN and CDR2 is SYDVKM. CDR3 length: 14 amino acids. CDR3 loop: CASSETSGWETQYF. The CDR3 region has the DNA TGTGCCAGCAGTGAGACTAGCGGGTGGGAGACCCAGTACTTC.

In its sample, this clonotype was seen a few times. A much larger clonotype is one base distant, so this may be a read error. V gene TRBV6-5 combines with J gene TRBJ1-4; D is perhaps TRBD1 (5 bases). This CDR3 is built from 15 residues. Germline-derived CDR1 and CDR2 are MNHEY and SVGAGI. The CDR3 loop is CASSYSTGGSEKRFF. The CDR3 DNA reads TGTGCCAGCAGTTACTCGACGGGGGGTAGTGAAAAACGGTTTTTT.

The V gene is TRBV2, the J gene TRBJ1-2; D call uncertain. Looked up from germline, CDR1 is SNHLY and CDR2 is FYNNEI. Trimming left V 5 bases short and J 10 bases short, with 14 bases between. This CDR3 has 12 amino acids. Here the CDR3 DNA reads TGTGCCAGCAGTTCCGGTACGGGTGACTACACCTTC. Amino acid sequence: CASSSGTGDYTF.

This clonotype was found many times. The CDR3 DNA follows: TGCAGTGCACGCATGGACAGCTACAATGAGCAGTTCTTC. Translation gives CSARMDSYNEQFF. The chain recombines TRBV20-1 with TRBJ2-1; perhaps TRBD1 as D (6 bases). The CDR3 is made up of 13 amino acids. CDR1 DFQATT and CDR2 SNEGSKA come from the germline V gene (reference sequence). With 6 bases removed from V and 3 bases from J, the gap between germline ends came to 12 bases.

Ten or more counts support this clonotype. Relative to the germline gene, one junction end is altered; a read error may explain this. V and J are TRBV7-2 and TRBJ2-5; possible D gene TRBD2, 5 bases. Germline loops: CDR1 SGHTA, CDR2 FQGNSA. The CDR3 extends over 12 amino acids. Written as DNA, the CDR3 is TGTGCCAGCAGTTTAGCGCTCGAGACCCAGTACTTC. Protein sequence: CASSLALETQYF.

This clonotype showed up many times. The gene calls are TRBV6-6 and TRBJ1-2, with D possibly TRBD1 on 6 matching bases. Germline-derived CDR1 and CDR2 are MNHNY and SVGAGI (reference sequence). The CDR3 consists of 15 residues. Trimming left V 0 bases short and J 2 bases short, with 10 bases between. The CDR3 here is CASSYSNRENYGYTF. The CDR3, as DNA: TGTGCCAGCAGTTACTCGAACAGGGAAAACTATGGCTACACCTTC.

In its sample, this clonotype was seen many times. V gene TRBV12-3 or TRBV12-4 combines with J gene TRBJ1-6; maybe TRBD1 (5 bases). The CDR3 runs to 13 residues. V dropped 6 bases and J dropped 7 bases, with 10 bases sitting between them. The CDR3 sequence: CASRYSGNSPLHF. The CDR3 DNA reads as TGTGCCAGCAGATACTCAGGGAATTCACCCCTCCACTTT.

The chain joins TRBV5-1 to TRBJ2-7; D uncertain. CDR3 size: 14 residues. V was pared by 1 base and J by 0 bases, with 8 bases between. The germline CDR1 and CDR2 sequences are SGHRS and YFSETQ. The CDR3 is CASSLTPISYEQYF. CDR3 nucleotides: TGCGCCAGCAGCTTGACACCTATCTCCTACGAGCAGTACTTC.

Points on this clonotype: A read error may produce the germline difference seen at one junction end. The rearrangement joins TRBV7-2 to TRBJ2-7; no clear D. The germline V gene has CDR1 SGHTA and CDR2 FQGNSA. The CDR3 consists of 14 residues. The CDR3 sequence: CASSPALVPYEQYF. The DNA for the CDR3 is TGTGCCAGCAGCCCAGCCCTAGTTCCCTACGAACAGTACTTC.

This clonotype was found many times. This rearrangement joins TRBV20-1 to TRBJ1-2; TRBD1 aligns across 9 bases. V was clipped by 7 bases and J by 4 bases; unmatched bases: 10. The CDR3 extends over 14 amino acids. The germline V gene has CDR1 DFQATT and CDR2 SNEGSKA (reference sequence). The CDR3 loop reads CSELTQGAGYGYTF. CDR3 nucleotide sequence: TGCAGTGAACTGACACAGGGGGCGGGCTATGGCTACACCTTC.

The rearrangement links TRBV2 to TRBJ1-5; the D gene is possibly TRBD1 (5 bases). Looked up from germline, CDR1 is SNHLY and CDR2 is FYNNEI. V lost 3 bases to trimming and J lost 7 bases, with 7 bases between them. The length of the CDR3 is 12 residues. This chain's CDR3 is CASSEEGQPQHF. As DNA, the CDR3 is TGTGCCAGCAGTGAGGAGGGGCAGCCCCAGCATTTT.

The chain recombines TRBV20-1 with TRBJ2-5; D possibly uses TRBD1 or TRBD2 (5 bases each). The closer fit of TRBJ2-7 to the DNA end suggests the J call may be wrong. The CDR3 is 13 amino acids. Germline-derived CDR1 and CDR2 are DFQATT and SNEGSKA (reference sequence). Written as DNA, the CDR3 is TGCAGTGCTAGAGGGGTCGACGGGGCCGAGCAGTACTTC. It yields the protein CSARGVDGAEQYF.

A word on this clonotype: A much larger clone differs by one base, so this may be a read error. This chain uses TRBV20-1 with TRBJ2-5; D is possibly TRBD1 (6 bases). The CDR3 has 14 residues. Germline CDR1 and CDR2: DFQATT and SNEGSKA (reference sequence). The V end lost 5 bases, the J end lost 3 bases, and 16 bases lay between the germline ends. In DNA, the CDR3 is TGCAGTGCTGCCCAGGGGCGGCGAGAAGAGACCCAGTACTTC. Its protein product is CSAAQGRREETQYF.

This clonotype has a single count. The chain's CDR3 is CASSPAGRGHEDTQYF. DNA of the CDR3: TGTGCCAGCAGTCCAGCAGGGAGGGGTCATGAAGATACGCAGTATTTT. This chain joins TRBV12-3 or TRBV12-4 and TRBJ2-3, with 7 bases lining up with TRBD2. CDR3 length: 16 residues. V dropped 5 bases and J dropped 5; count of bases not matched to a gene: 13.

This clonotype appeared many times. The V gene is TRBV28, the J gene TRBJ1-6, with D possibly being TRBD1 (5 bases). In germline, CDR1 is MDHEN, CDR2 SYDVKM. The CDR3 is 15 amino acids. Deletions cut 3 bases from V and 8 bases from J, with 14 bases between. The CDR3 coding sequence is TGTGCCAGCAGTTTGGGTGGGGGTCGTGATTCACCCCTCCACTTT. It encodes CASSLGGGRDSPLHF.